One and the same sample provided the 8 T cell receptor beta chains below, sequenced in a study of vaccination effects on CD4 cells after COVID-19. The protocol was immunoSEQ multiplex PCR, while the TCRdb copy is restricted to in-frame clones and leaves out a portion. The sample contains about 24,000 clones, about 70% of which appear only once. The antigens these receptors bind are not known. Before any sequencing was done, the ViraFEST assay used viral peptide pools to expand antigen-specific CD4+ T cells. Cultured cells yielded isolated CD4+ T cells after 10 to 11 days. Participants each got two BNT162b2 or mRNA-1273 vaccine doses. The specimen was CD4+ T cells from PBMCs cultured with SARS-CoV-2 spike peptides, collected after COVID-19 vaccination. Every receptor here comes from a human donor who received a COVID-19 vaccine.

The chain has TRBV27 and TRBJ2-2; 9 nucleotides match TRBD1. Germline V gene data show CDR1 as MNHEY and CDR2 as SMNVEV (reference sequence). The CDR3 has 14 amino acids. V shed 7 bases and J 1 base; nucleotides not matched to a gene: 1. CDR3 residues: CASTGQGNTGELFF. Written as DNA, the CDR3 is TGTGCCAGCACGGGACAGGGGAACACCGGGGAGCTGTTTTTT.

The table lists this clone with a few counts. This chain connects TRBV14 to TRBJ2-2; D gene ambiguous. V was clipped by 4 bases and J by 3 bases, with 3 bases between them. The length of the CDR3 is 12 residues. In germline, CDR1 is SGHDN, CDR2 FVKESK. In nucleotides, the CDR3 is TGTGCCAGCAGCCCGGACACCGGGGAGCTGTTTTTT. Protein sequence: CASSPDTGELFF.

This clone was seen just once. The chain has TRBV11-2 and TRBJ2-1, with D hard to call. Trimming took 2 bases from V and 6 from J, leaving 2 bases between them. CDR3 length: 11 amino acids. Germline assignment: CDR1 SGHAT and CDR2 FQNNGV. CDR3 in DNA: TGTGCCAGCAGCTTATCCAATGAGCAGTTCTTC. Translation gives CASSLSNEQFF.

This chain uses TRBV19 with TRBJ1-6; 9 nucleotides align to TRBD1. Germline loops: CDR1 LNHDA, CDR2 SQIVND (reference sequence). This CDR3 has 16 residues. V lost 7 bases, J lost 7 bases, and 11 bases stayed unmatched. CDR3 protein: CASKWGPGQGNSPLHF. The CDR3 coding sequence is TGTGCCAGTAAATGGGGGCCTGGACAGGGGAATTCACCCCTCCACTTT.

The chain joins TRBV27 to TRBJ1-1; a possible D gene is TRBD1 (5 bases). The CDR3 has 13 residues. V shed 6 bases and J shed 8 bases, with 16 bases lying between them. Germline CDR1 MNHEY, CDR2 SMNVEV (reference sequence). The CDR3: CASSRQPTFEAFF. CDR3 DNA sequence: TGTGCCAGCAGCAGACAGCCCACATTCGAAGCTTTCTTT.

The chain employs TRBV15 and TRBJ2-2; tentative D call: TRBD1 (5 bases). From germline, CDR1 is LNHNV and CDR2 YYDKDF (reference sequence). The CDR3 length is 15 residues. With 0 bases removed from V and 4 bases from J, the gap between germline ends came to 9 bases. The CDR3 here is CATSRDRVGTGELFF. The CDR3 DNA reads TGTGCCACCAGCAGAGACAGGGTTGGCACCGGGGAGCTGTTTTTT.

The chain joins TRBV3-1 (or the pseudogene TRBV3-2) to TRBJ2-6, with no clear D. CDR3 length: 20 residues. Looked up from germline, CDR1 is LGHDT and CDR2 is YNNKEL (reference sequence). V lost 1 base to trimming and J lost 0 bases, with 19 bases between them. CDR3 amino acids: CASSQAPQATILSGANVLTF. The CDR3 DNA reads TGTGCCAGCAGCCAAGCACCGCAGGCTACAATCCTCTCTGGGGCCAACGTCCTGACTTTC.

The chain couples TRBV25-1 to TRBJ2-7; 9 nucleotides match TRBD1. CDR1 is MGHDK and CDR2 is SYGVNS in the germline V gene. V lost 5 bases and J lost 3; bases outside the gene matches: 5. CDR3 length: 14 amino acids. The CDR3 loop reads CASSQTGGDYEQYF. The CDR3, as DNA: TGTGCCAGCAGTCAAACAGGGGGCGACTACGAGCAGTACTTC.